The entry below gives a single T cell receptor beta chain sequence along with its context. Its antigen is unknown. Base-call qualities are not available, and no considerably larger clone is one nucleotide away. The immunoSEQ Assay, a bias-controlled multiplex PCR, was used to amplify TCRbeta CDR3 regions from genomic DNA. From the authors' description of their analysis: Within the assay, amplification of reference gene primers was used to estimate how many nucleated cells each sample contained. Sequence reads were collapsed and filtered to measure the absolute abundance of every unique TCRbeta CDR3 rearrangement. For each sample, productive Simpson clonality was calculated by taking the square root of Simpson's diversity index across productive rearrangements. This is the immuneACCESS table as TCRdb keeps it, with only in-frame sequences that have V and J called. A part of the clones is gone; compared with another copy, unresolved V genes explain less than half, and the rest is unexplained. V, J and clone size are those of that table, while D and trimming were read from the DNA. This sample lists fewer than 200,000 clones; approximately 79% were detected once. The ten biggest clones cover 8.1% of the sample.

After removal of 4 bases from V and 4 bases from J, the junction retains 9 bases not matched to a gene. CDR1 and CDR2 are read off the germline V gene (reference sequence) as SGHNT and YYREEE. The CDR3 measures 15 amino acids from cysteine to phenylalanine. Only the CDR3 DNA is retained, 45 bases long and in frame from the first base. This sample is part of a study of blood T cell repertoires in COVID-19 (dated by TCRdb to about 2020). Looking at the study overall: The collaborator samples originated in the United States, Italy and Spain and spanned the acute and convalescent phases of COVID-19. The material from the prospective study consisted of cDNA or gDNA derived from T cells, B-cell-depleted T cells, or PBMCs. The dataset comprised deeply sampled blood TCRbeta repertoires from subjects exposed to, actively infected with, or recovered from COVID-19. The repertoires were released in a freely available public database meant as a resource for research on the immune response to SARS-CoV-2. Samples came from the ongoing ImmuneRACE study (first 160 participants) plus 1,254 subjects from 6 global collaborators. The sample metadata nearly always contained a de-identified subject ID, COVID-19 status, age in years and sex. HLA class I and class II types, where available, came from metadata supplied by the sample provider rather than from assay-based typing.

In Seattle, one collaborating source enrolled patients while the infection was active and tracked those patients longitudinally over the course of disease. Collaborating institutions collected whole blood in K2EDTA tubes following their own protocols. For TCRbeta analysis, collaborators shipped samples as frozen whole blood, isolated PBMCs, or DNA extracted from either of those sample types. Paper-wide results and their limitations: How much clinical and demographic metadata was included differed by source and by participant, and the metadata was provided uncurated.

The sequence is built from TRBV5-4 and TRBJ2-7; TRBD2 fits 9 bases in the junction. Input material: peripheral blood. The receptor was derived from a woman aged 55-69 years with COVID-19, enrolled during active disease. CDR3 protein: CASSIKAGGRYEQYF. The nucleotide sequence is given as TGTGCCAGCAGCATAAAAGCGGGGGGCCGATACGAGCAGTACTTC.